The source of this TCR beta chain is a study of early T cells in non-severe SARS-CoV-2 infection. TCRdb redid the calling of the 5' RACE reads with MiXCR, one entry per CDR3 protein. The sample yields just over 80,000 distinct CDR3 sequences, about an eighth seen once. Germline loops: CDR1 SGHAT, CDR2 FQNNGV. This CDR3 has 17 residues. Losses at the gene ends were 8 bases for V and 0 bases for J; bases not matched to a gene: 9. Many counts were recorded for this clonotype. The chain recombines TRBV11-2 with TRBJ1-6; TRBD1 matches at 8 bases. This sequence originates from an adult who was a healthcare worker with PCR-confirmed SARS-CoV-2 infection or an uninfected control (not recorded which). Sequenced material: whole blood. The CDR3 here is CASGSPGGGSYNSPLHF. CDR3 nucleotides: TGTGCCAGCGGCAGTCCAGGGGGCGGCTCCTATAATTCACCCCTCCACTTT.